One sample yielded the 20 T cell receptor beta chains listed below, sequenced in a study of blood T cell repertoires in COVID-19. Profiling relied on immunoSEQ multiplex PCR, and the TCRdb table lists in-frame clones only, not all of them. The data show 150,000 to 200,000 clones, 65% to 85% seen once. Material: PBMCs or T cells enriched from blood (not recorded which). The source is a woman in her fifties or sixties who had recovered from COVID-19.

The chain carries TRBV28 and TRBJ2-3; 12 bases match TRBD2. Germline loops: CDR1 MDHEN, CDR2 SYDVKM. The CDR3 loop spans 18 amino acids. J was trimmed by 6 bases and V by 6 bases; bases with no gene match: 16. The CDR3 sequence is CASRGLVELAGGWDTQYF. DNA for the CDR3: TGTGCCAGCAGGGGTTTGGTAGAACTAGCGGGAGGCTGGGATACGCAGTATTTT.

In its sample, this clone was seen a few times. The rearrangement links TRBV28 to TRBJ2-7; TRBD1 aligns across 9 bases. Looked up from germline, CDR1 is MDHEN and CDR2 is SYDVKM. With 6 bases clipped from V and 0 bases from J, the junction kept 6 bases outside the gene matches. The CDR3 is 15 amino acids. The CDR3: CASREPGQGSYEQYF. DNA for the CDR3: TGTGCCAGCAGAGAGCCGGGACAGGGCTCCTACGAGCAGTACTTC.

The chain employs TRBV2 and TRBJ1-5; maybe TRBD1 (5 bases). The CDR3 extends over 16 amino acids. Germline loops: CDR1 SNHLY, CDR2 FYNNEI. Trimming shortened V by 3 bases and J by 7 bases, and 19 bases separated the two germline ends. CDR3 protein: CASSDMGPRVGQPQHF. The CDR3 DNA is TGTGCCAGCAGTGACATGGGCCCCAGGGTGGGCCAGCCCCAGCATTTT. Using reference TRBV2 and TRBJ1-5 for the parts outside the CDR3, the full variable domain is EPEVTQTPSHQVTQMGQEVILRCVPISNHLYFYWYRQILGQKVEFLVSFYNNEISEKSEIFDDQFSVERPDGSNFTLKIRSTKLEDSAMYFCASSDMGPRVGQPQHFGDGTRLSIL.

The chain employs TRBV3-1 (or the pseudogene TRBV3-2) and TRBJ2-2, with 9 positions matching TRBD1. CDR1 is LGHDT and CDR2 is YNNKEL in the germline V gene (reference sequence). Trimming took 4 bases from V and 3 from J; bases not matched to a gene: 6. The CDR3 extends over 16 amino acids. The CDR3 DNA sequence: TGTGCCAGCAGCCCAGGGGGACAGGGATACACCGGGGAGCTGTTTTTT. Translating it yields CASSPGGQGYTGELFF.

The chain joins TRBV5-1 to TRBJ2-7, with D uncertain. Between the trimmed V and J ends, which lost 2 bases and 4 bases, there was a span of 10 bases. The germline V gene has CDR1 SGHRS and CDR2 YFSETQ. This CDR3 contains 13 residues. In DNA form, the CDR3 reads TGCGCCAGCAGCTTAGGCAGGAATTACGAGCAGTACTTC. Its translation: CASSLGRNYEQYF.

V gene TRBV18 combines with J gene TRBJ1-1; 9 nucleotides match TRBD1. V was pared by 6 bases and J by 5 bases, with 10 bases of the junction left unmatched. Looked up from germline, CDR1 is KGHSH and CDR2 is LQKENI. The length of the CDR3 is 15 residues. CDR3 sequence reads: CASSLTGTGRTEAFF. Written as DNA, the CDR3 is TGTGCCAGCTCCCTTACCGGGACAGGGCGAACTGAAGCTTTCTTT.

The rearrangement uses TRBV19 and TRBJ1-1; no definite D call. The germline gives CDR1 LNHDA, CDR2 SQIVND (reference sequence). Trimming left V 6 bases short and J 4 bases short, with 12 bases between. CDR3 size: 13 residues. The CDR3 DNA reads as TGTGCCAGTAGCGGCGGGGTGTTCACTGAAGCTTTCTTT. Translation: CASSGGVFTEAFF.

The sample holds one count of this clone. For the CDR3, the DNA is TGTGCCACCAGCAGATACAGTGCGGGGAGCCACCCCTATACGCAGTATTTT. Amino acids: CATSRYSAGSHPYTQYF. The gene calls are TRBV15 and TRBJ2-3; D is perhaps TRBD2 (6 bases). The CDR3 has 17 residues. CDR1 and CDR2 (germline): LNHNV, YYDKDF (reference sequence). V lost 2 bases and J 7 bases, leaving 22 bases between the germline ends.

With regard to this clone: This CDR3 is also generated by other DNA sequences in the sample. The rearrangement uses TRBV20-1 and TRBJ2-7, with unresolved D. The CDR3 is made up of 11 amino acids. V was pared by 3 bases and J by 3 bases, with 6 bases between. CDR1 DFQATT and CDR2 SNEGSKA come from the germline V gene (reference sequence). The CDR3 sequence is CSASGGYEQYF. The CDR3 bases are TGCAGTGCTAGCGGCGGCTACGAGCAGTACTTC.

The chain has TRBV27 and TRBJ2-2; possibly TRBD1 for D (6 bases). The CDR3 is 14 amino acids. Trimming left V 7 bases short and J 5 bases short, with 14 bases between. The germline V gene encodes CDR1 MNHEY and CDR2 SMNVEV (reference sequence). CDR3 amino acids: CASTTRQETGELFF. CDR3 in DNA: TGTGCCAGCACCACCCGACAGGAAACCGGGGAGCTGTTTTTT.

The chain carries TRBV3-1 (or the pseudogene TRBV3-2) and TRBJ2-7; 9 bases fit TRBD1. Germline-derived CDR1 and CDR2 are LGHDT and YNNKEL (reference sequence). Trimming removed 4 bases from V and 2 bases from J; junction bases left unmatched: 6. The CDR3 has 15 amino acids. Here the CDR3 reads CASSLAGTGPYEQYF. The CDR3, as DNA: TGTGCCAGCAGCCTCGCCGGGACAGGGCCCTACGAGCAGTACTTC.

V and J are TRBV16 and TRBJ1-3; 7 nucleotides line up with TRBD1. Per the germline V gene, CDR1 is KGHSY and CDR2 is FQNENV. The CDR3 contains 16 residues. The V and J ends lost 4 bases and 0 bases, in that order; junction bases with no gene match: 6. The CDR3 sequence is CASSPARTGSGNTIYF. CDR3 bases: TGTGCCAGCAGCCCCGCCCGGACAGGCTCTGGAAACACCATATATTTT.

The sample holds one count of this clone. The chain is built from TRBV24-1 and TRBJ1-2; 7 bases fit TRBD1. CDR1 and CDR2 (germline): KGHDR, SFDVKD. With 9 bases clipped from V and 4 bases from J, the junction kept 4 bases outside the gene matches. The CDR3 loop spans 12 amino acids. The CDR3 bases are TGTGCCACCTGGGGACAGATCTATGGCTACACCTTC. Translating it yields CATWGQIYGYTF.

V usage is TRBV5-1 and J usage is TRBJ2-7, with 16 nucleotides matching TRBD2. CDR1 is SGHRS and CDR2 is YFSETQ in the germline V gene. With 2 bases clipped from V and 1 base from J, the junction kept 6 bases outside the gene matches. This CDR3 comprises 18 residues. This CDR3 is CASSFTGTSGRGSYEQYF. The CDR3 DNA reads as TGCGCCAGCAGCTTCACCGGGACTAGCGGGAGGGGATCCTACGAGCAGTACTTC.

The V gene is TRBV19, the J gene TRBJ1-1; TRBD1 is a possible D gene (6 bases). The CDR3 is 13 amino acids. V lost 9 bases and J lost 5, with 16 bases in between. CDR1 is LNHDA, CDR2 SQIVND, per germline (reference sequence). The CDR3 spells CARGYRVDTEAFF. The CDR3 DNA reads TGTGCCAGAGGGTACAGGGTTGATACTGAAGCTTTCTTT.

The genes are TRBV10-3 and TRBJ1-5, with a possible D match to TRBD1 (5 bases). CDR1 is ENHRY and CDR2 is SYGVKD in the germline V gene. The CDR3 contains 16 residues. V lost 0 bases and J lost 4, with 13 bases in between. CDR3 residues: CAISESGPGPNQPQHF. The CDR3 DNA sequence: TGTGCCATCAGTGAGTCGGGGCCAGGGCCGAATCAGCCCCAGCATTTT.

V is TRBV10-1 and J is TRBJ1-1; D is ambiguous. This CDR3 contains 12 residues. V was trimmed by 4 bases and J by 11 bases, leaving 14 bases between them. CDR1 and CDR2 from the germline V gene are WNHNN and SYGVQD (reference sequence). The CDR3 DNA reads TGCGCCAGCAGTGGAGGAGGGAATAGGGCTTTCTTT. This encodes CASSGGGNRAFF.

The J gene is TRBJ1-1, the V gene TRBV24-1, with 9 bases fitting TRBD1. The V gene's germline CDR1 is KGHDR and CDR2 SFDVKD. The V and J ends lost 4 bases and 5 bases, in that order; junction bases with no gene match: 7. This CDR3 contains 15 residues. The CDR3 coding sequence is TGTGCCACCAGTGAGGAGGGACAGGGTTTAACTGAAGCTTTCTTT. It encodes CATSEEGQGLTEAFF.

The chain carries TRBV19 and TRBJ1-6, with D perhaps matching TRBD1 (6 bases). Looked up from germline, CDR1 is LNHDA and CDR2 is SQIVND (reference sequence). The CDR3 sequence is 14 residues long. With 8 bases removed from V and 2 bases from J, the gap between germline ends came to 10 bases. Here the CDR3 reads CASYGGPYNSPLHF. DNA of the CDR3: TGTGCCAGTTACGGGGGGCCCTATAATTCACCCCTCCACTTT.

In nucleotides, the CDR3 is TGTGCCAGCGGGGGTAGGACGGGAGAAACTGAAGCTTTCTTT. Its translation: CASGGRTGETEAFF. The V gene is TRBV2, the J gene TRBJ1-1, with D possibly matching TRBD1 (5 bases). V lost 8 bases to trimming and J lost 5 bases, with 18 bases between them. Germline values: CDR1 SNHLY, CDR2 FYNNEI. The CDR3 totals 14 residues.